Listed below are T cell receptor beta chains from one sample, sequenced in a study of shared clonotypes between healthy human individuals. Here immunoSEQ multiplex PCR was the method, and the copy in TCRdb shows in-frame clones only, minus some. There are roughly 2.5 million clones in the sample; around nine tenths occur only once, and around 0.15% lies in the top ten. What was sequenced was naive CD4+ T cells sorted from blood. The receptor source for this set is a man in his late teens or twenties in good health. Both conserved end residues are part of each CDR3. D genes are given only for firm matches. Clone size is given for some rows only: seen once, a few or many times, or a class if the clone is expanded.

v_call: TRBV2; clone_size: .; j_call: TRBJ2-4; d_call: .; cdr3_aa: CASSESGSSSIQYF; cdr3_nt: TGTGCCAGCAGTGAAAGCGGCTCGTCGAGCATTCAGTACTTC
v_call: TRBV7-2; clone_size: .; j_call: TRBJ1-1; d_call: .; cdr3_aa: CASSFGLGPEAFF; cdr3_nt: TGTGCCAGCAGCTTCGGCCTCGGCCCTGAAGCTTTCTTT
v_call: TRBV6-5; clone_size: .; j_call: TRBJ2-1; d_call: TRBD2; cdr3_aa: CASSYQTSGSYEQFF; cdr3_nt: TGTGCCAGCAGTTACCAGACTAGCGGGAGCTATGAGCAGTTCTTC
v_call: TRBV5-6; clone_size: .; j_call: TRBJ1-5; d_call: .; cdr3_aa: CASSDGFNQPQHF; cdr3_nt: TGTGCCAGCAGCGACGGATTCAATCAGCCCCAGCATTTT
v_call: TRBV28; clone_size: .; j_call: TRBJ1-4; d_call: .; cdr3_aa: CASSTRGEKLFF; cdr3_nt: TGTGCCAGCAGTACCCGGGGCGAAAAACTGTTTTTT
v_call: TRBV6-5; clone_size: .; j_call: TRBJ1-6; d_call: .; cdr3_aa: CASKDSTMDNSPLHF; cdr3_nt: TGTGCCAGCAAAGATAGTACTATGGATAATTCACCCCTCCACTTT
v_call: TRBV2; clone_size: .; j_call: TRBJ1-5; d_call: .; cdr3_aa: CASSERTANQPQHF; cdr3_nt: TGTGCCAGCAGTGAAAGAACAGCAAATCAGCCCCAGCATTTT
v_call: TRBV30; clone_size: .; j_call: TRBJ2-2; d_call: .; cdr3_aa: CAWSRGLANTGELFF; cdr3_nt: TGTGCCTGGAGTCGCGGCCTAGCGAACACCGGGGAGCTGTTTTTT
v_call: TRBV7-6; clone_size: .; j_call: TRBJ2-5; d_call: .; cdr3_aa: CASSQMGAGETQYF; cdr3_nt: TGTGCCAGCAGCCAAATGGGGGCAGGGGAGACCCAGTACTTC
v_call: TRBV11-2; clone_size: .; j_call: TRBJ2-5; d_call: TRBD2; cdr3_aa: CASSPGSGGVQETQYF; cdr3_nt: TGTGCCAGCAGCCCTGGGTCGGGAGGGGTCCAAGAGACCCAGTACTTC
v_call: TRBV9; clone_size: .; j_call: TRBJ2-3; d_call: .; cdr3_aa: CASSVGGASTDTQYF; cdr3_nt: TGTGCCAGCAGCGTAGGGGGGGCTAGCACAGATACGCAGTATTTT
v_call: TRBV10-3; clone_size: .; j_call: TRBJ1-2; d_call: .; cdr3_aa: CAISESGDGYTF; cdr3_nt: TGTGCCATCAGTGAGTCAGGCGATGGCTACACCTTC
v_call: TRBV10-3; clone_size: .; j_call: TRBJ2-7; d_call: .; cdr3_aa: CAISESNEQYF; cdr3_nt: TGTGCCATCAGTGAGTCTAACGAGCAGTACTTC
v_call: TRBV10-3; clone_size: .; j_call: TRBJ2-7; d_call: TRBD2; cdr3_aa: CAISLAGTYEQYF; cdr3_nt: TGTGCCATTTCTCTAGCGGGTACCTACGAGCAGTACTTC
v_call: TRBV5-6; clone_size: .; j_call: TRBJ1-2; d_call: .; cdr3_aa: CASSLEGGVRGTYGYTF; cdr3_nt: TGTGCCAGCAGCTTGGAAGGTGGAGTACGGGGCACCTATGGCTACACCTTC
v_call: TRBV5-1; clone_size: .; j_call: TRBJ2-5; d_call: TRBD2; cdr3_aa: CASSSGLAERETQYF; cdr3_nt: TGCGCCAGCAGCTCGGGACTAGCGGAAAGAGAGACCCAGTACTTC
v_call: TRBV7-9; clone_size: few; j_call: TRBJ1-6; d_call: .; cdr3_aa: CASSPPRGANSPLHF; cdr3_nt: TGTGCCAGCAGCCCCCCACGGGGGGCAAATTCACCCCTCCACTTT
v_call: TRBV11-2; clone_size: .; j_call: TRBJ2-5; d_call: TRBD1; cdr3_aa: CASSLGDRGVKETQYF; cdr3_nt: TGTGCCAGCAGCCTCGGAGACAGGGGTGTGAAGGAGACCCAGTACTTC
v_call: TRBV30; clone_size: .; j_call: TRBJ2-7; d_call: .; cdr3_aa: CAWSSSGTYYEQYF; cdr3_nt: TGTGCCTGGAGTTCGAGTGGGACTTACTACGAGCAGTACTTC
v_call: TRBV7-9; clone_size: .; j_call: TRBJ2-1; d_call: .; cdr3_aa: CASSQEPWSSYNEQFF; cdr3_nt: TGTGCCAGCAGCCAGGAACCGTGGAGCTCCTACAATGAGCAGTTCTTC
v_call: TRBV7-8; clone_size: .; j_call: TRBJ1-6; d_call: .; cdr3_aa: CASSPAAESSPLHF; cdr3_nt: TGTGCCAGCAGCCCGGCGGCAGAAAGCTCACCCCTCCACTTT
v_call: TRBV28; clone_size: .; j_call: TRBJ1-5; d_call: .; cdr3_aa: CASSKALVEPQHF; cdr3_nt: TGTGCCAGCAGCAAGGCCCTTGTCGAGCCCCAGCATTTT
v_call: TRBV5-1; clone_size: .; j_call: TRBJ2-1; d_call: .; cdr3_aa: CASSPGGGSYNEQFF; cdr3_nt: TGCGCCAGCAGCCCTGGTGGGGGCTCGTACAATGAGCAGTTCTTC
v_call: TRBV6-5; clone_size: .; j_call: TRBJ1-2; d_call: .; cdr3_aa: CASSYWTADNYGYTF; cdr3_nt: TGTGCCAGCAGTTACTGGACAGCTGATAACTATGGCTACACCTTC
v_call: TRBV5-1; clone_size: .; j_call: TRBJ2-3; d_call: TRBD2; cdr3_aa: CASSLGTSGSWGTDTQYF; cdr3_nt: TGCGCCAGCAGCTTGGGGACTAGCGGTTCTTGGGGCACAGATACGCAGTATTTT
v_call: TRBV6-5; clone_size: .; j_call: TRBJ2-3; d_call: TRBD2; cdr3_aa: CASSWGLAGPADTQYF; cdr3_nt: TGTGCCAGCAGTTGGGGACTAGCGGGCCCTGCGGATACGCAGTATTTT
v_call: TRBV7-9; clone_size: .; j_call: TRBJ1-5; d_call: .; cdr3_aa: CASSLTSGSHSNQPQHF; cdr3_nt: TGTGCCAGCAGCTTGACCTCAGGTTCCCATAGCAATCAGCCCCAGCATTTT
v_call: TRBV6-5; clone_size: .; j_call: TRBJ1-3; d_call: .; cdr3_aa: CASSQTRGNTIYF; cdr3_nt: TGTGCCAGCAGTCAAACGAGAGGAAACACCATATATTTT
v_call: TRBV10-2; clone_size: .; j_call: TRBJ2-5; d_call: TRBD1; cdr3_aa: CASSVSERKDRARETQYF; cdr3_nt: TGCGCCAGCAGTGTTAGCGAGAGGAAGGACAGGGCCCGGGAGACCCAGTACTTC
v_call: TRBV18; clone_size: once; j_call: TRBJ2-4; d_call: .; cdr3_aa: CASSPPEGKNIQYF; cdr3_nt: TGTGCCAGCTCACCACCGGAGGGAAAAAACATTCAGTACTTC
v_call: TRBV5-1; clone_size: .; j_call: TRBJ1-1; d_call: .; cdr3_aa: CASSLWQANTEAFF; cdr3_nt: TGCGCCAGCAGCTTGTGGCAGGCGAACACTGAAGCTTTCTTT
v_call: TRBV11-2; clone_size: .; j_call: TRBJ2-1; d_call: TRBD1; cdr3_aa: CASSPRTGSSYNEQFF; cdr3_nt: TGTGCCAGCAGCCCCCGGACAGGGAGCTCCTACAATGAGCAGTTCTTC
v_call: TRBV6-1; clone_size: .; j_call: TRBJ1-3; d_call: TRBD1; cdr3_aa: CASRIRGLSGNTIYF; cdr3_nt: TGTGCCAGCAGAATCAGGGGGCTATCTGGAAACACCATATATTTT
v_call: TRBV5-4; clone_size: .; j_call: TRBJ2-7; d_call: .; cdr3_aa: CASSEEPGIWYHEQYF; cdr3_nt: TGTGCCAGCAGCGAGGAGCCCGGGATCTGGTACCACGAGCAGTACTTC
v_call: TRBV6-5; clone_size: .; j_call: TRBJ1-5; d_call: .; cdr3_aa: CASSTLEGNQPQHF; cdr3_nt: TGTGCCAGCAGTACGCTCGAGGGAAATCAGCCCCAGCATTTT